These 7 T cell receptor beta chains came from one sample sequenced in a study of cytomegalovirus exposure and HLA in healthy donors. The PCR employed 60 Vbeta primers together with 13 Jbeta primers. Clones were sequenced by immunoSEQ multiplex PCR, and TCRdb holds only the in-frame ones, with some missing. The repertoire holds about 140,000 clones, with roughly 82% as singletons. What was sequenced was PBMCs. The receptors here all came from a man aged 18 to 29 in good health and CMV-seropositive.

This rearrangement joins TRBV6-1 to TRBJ1-1; D ambiguous. The CDR3 covers 11 residues. The V end lost 5 bases, the J end lost 6 bases, and 7 bases lay between the germline ends. Germline CDR1 reads MNHNS; CDR2 reads SASEGT. CDR3: CASSTSPEAFF. In nucleotides, the CDR3 is TGTGCCAGCAGTACTAGCCCTGAAGCTTTCTTT.

This rearrangement joins TRBV28 to TRBJ2-7, with D possibly matching TRBD2 (6 bases). Trimming shortened V by 6 bases and J by 0 bases, and 18 bases separated the two germline ends. The CDR3 consists of 16 residues. Germline lookup yields CDR1 MDHEN and CDR2 SYDVKM. Written as DNA, the CDR3 is TGTGCCAGCAGCGTCTATGGAGCGGGCTCCTCCTACGAGCAGTACTTC. It codes for CASSVYGAGSSYEQYF.

The chain is built from TRBV2 and TRBJ2-1, with TRBD2 matching over 15 bases. CDR1 is SNHLY, CDR2 FYNNEI, per germline. J gave up 7 bases and V 8 bases, and 6 bases lay outside the gene matches. CDR3 length: 15 residues. The CDR3 protein is CASFSGLAGGNEQFF. DNA for the CDR3: TGTGCCAGCTTTTCTGGACTAGCGGGAGGGAATGAGCAGTTCTTC.

This chain links TRBV6-6 with TRBJ1-5; perhaps TRBD1 as D (6 bases). V lost 8 bases, J lost 0 bases, and 11 bases lay in between. In germline, CDR1 is MNHNY, CDR2 SVGAGI (reference sequence). This CDR3 region has 14 residues. The CDR3: CASLGQFSNQPQHF. CDR3 nucleotide sequence: TGTGCCAGCCTGGGACAATTTAGCAATCAGCCCCAGCATTTT.

J is TRBJ2-7 and V is TRBV5-1, with TRBD2 identical over 7 bases. Per germline, CDR1 SGHRS and CDR2 YFSETQ. The CDR3 runs to 15 residues. Trimming cost V 3 bases and J 4 bases; bases outside gene matches: 10. The CDR3 sequence: CASSYEGGGVYEQYF. CDR3 bases: TGCGCCAGCAGCTACGAGGGTGGGGGGGTTTACGAGCAGTACTTC.

The sample holds one count of this clone. V is TRBV28 and J is TRBJ1-2; no clear D gene. The CDR3 runs 12 residues. Trimming shortened V by 4 bases and J by 0 bases, and 3 bases separated the two germline ends. Germline CDR1 MDHEN, CDR2 SYDVKM. The CDR3 region has the DNA TGTGCCAGCAGTTCTTCTAACTATGGCTACACCTTC. Translation gives CASSSSNYGYTF.

The CDR3 nucleotides are TGCAGCGTTGAGGCAGGGGGCAACTATGGCTACACCTTC. It encodes CSVEAGGNYGYTF. This chain connects TRBV29-1 to TRBJ1-2, with 8 bases matching TRBD1. V shed 3 bases and J 2 bases; nucleotides not matched to a gene: 2. There are 13 residues in the CDR3. CDR1 is SQVTM and CDR2 is ANQGSEA in the germline V gene.